Given below is one T cell receptor (beta chain) in context. Its antigen is as yet unknown. This record comes from a study of CD8 T cells in ankylosing spondylitis. This CDR3 comprises 15 residues. From germline, CDR1 is MNHEY and CDR2 SMNVEV (reference sequence). The V and J ends lost 5 bases and 3 bases respectively, with 17 bases between them. Regarding the study as a whole: It was reported that disease-linked clones were significantly enriched in matched ankylosing spondylitis synovial fluid. For ankylosing spondylitis blood, a TCR beta motif of roughly 8 highly homologous variants appeared characteristic. Some of these motif variants have turned up before, in reports on reactive arthritis synovial fluid and blood.

TCRdb itself ran the 5' RACE reads through MiXCR, one entry per CDR3 protein. This sample has more than 500,000 distinct CDR3 sequences, with roughly 5% found just once. Sequenced sample: blood, either unsorted or a sorted T cell fraction (not recorded which). The receptor comes from a male donor with ankylosing spondylitis. The chain links TRBV27 to TRBJ2-7; D remains unclear. This chain's CDR3 is CASSERVSLVYEQYF. CDR3 sequence (DNA): TGTGCCAGCAGTGAAAGGGTCTCCTTAGTCTACGAGCAGTACTTC.